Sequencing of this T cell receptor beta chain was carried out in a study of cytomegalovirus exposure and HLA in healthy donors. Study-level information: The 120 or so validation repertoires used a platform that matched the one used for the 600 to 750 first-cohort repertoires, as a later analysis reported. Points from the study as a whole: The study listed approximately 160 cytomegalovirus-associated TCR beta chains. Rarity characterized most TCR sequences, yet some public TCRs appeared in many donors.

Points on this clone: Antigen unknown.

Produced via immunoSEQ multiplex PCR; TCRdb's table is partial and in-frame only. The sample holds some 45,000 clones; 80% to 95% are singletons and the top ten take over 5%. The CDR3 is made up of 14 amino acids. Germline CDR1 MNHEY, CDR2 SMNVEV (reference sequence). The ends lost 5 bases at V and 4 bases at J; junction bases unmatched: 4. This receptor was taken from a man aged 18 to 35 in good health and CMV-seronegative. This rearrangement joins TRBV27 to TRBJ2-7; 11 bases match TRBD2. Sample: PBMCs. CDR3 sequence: CASSDLAGGYEQYF. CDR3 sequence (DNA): TGTGCCAGCAGTGACCTAGCGGGGGGTTACGAGCAGTACTTC.